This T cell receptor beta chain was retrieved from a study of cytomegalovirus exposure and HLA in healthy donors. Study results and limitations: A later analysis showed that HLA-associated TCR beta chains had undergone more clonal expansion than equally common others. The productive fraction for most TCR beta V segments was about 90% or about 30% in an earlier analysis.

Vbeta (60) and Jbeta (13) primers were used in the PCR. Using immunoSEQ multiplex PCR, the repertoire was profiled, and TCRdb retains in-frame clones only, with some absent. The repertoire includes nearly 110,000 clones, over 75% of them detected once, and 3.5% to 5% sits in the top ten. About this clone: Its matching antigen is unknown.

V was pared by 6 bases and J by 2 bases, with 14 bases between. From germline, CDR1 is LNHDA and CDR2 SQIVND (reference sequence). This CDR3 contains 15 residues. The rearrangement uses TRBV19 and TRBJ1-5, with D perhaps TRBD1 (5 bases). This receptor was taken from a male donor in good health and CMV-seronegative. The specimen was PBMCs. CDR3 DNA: TGTGCCAGTAGACCGTATGGGGGGGGCAATCAGCCCCAGCATTTT. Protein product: CASRPYGGGNQPQHF.